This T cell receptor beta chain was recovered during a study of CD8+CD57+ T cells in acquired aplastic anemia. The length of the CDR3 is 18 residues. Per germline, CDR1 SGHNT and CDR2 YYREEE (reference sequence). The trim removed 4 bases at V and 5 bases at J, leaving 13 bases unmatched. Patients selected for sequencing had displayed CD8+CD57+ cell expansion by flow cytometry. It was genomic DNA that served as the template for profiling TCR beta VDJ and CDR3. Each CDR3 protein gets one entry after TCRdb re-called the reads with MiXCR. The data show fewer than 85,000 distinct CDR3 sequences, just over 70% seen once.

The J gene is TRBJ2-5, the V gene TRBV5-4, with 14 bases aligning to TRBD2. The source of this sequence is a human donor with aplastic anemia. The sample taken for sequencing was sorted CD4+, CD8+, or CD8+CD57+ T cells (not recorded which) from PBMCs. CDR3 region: CASSGIHGLAGGVETQYF. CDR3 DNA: TGTGCCAGCAGCGGAATCCATGGACTAGCGGGGGGAGTGGAGACCCAGTACTTC.